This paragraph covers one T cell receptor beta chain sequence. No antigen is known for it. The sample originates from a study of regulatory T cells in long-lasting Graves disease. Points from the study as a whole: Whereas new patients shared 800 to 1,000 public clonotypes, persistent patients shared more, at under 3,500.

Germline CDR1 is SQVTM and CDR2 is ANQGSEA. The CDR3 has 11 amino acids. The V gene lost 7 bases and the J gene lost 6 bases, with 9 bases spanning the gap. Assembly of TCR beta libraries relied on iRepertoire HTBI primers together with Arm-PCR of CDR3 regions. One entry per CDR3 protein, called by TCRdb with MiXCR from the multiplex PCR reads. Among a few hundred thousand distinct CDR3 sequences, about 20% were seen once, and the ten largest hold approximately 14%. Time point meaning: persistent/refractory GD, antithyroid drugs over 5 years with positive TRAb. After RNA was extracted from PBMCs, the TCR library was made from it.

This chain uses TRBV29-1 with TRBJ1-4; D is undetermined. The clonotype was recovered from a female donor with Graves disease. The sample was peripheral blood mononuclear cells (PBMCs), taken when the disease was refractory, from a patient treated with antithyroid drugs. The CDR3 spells CSAAGDEKLFF. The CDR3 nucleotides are TGCAGCGCAGCCGGGGATGAAAAACTGTTTTTT. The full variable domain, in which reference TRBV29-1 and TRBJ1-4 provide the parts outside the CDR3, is SAVISQKPSRDICQRGTSLTIQCQVDSQVTMMFWYRQQPGQSLTLIATANQGSEATYESGFVIDKFPISRPNLTFSTLTVSNMSPEDSSIYLCSAAGDEKLFFGSGTQLSVL.